One sample yielded the 5 T cell receptor beta chains listed below, sequenced in a study of human T cells and chemical hapten exposure. As for time point: patch test 1, 2 weeks after DPC sensitization. This sample's treatment: therapeutic diphenylcyclopropenone sensitization with weekly scalp DPC. TCRdb itself ran the RACE reads through MiXCR, one entry per CDR3 protein. Of approximately 350,000 distinct CDR3 sequences detected, around 7% appear once; the ten largest clones hold approximately 8%. This specimen was whole blood, taken in connection with sensitization to the hapten diphenylcyclopropenone (DPC). Receptors originate from a woman under 30 with alopecia areata. Some clones in this sample may be carry-over from other donors' samples.

This clonotype was seen only a few times. The chain has TRBV9 and TRBJ1-1; D may be TRBD1 (6 bases). The ends were cut back, 3 bases at V and 1 base at J, with 22 bases in the middle. CDR1 and CDR2 from the germline V gene are SGDLS and YYNGEE. CDR3 size: 18 residues. Here the CDR3 reads CASSALQGQGLENTEAFF. The CDR3 nucleotides are TGTGCCAGCAGCGCTCTCCAAGGCCAGGGGCTCGAGAACACTGAAGCTTTCTTT. The full variable domain, completed using reference TRBV9 and TRBJ1-1, is DSGVTQTPKHLITATGQRVTLRCSPRSGDLSVYWYQQSLDQGLQFLIQYYNGEERAKGNILERFSAQQFPDLHSELNLSSLELGDSALYFCASSALQGQGLENTEAFFGQGTRLTVV.

This clonotype was counted ten times or more. This chain connects TRBV7-2 to TRBJ2-5, with 11 bases lining up with TRBD2. Trimming cost V 2 bases and J 1 base; bases outside gene matches: 0. The CDR3 sequence is 15 residues long. Germline CDR1 is SGHTA and CDR2 is FQGNSA. The CDR3 coding sequence is TGTGCCAGCAGCTTACTAGCGGGGGGCCAAGAGACCCAGTACTTC. Protein: CASSLLAGGQETQYF.

This clonotype was counted at least ten times. The CDR3 region is CASRRQGPTTSGANVLTF. CDR3 DNA: TGTGCCAGCAGAAGACAGGGGCCCACTACCTCTGGGGCCAACGTCCTGACTTTC. This rearrangement joins TRBV6-2 or TRBV6-3 to TRBJ2-6, with 8 bases matching TRBD1. The CDR3 covers 18 residues. Germline CDR1 is MNHEY and CDR2 is SVGEGT. J was trimmed by 0 bases and V by 6 bases; bases with no gene match: 10.

The chain carries TRBV2 and TRBJ2-3, with a tentative D call TRBD1 (5 bases). The CDR3 extends over 14 amino acids. Germline CDR1 SNHLY, CDR2 FYNNEI. Deletions cut 4 bases from V and 4 bases from J, with 12 bases between. The CDR3 coding sequence is TGTGCCAGCAGTGTTCCAGGGATTCCAGATACGCAGTATTTT. Its protein product is CASSVPGIPDTQYF.

This clonotype was counted at least ten times. This chain joins TRBV6-5 and TRBJ1-3, with 7 bases that match TRBD1. V shed 0 bases, J shed 0 bases, and the junction held 11 bases outside the gene matches. The germline gives CDR1 MNHEY, CDR2 SVGAGI. This CDR3 has 19 amino acids. CDR3 protein: CASSYSTRTGPHSGNTIYF. CDR3 nucleotide sequence: TGTGCCAGCAGTTACTCGACCAGGACAGGCCCTCACTCTGGAAACACCATATATTTT.